This T cell receptor (beta chain) was sequenced during a study of graft-versus-host responses after intestinal transplantation. Background on the study: Among the recipients, transplants were multivisceral, liver-intestinal, or isolated intestinal. Study observations and caveats: Detected in recipient marrow were GvH clones, some of which were first observed in ileum or blood.

About this clone itself: Antigen: not known.

Sequenced by immunoSEQ multiplex PCR; TCRdb stores in-frame clones only, minus some. The sample has 90,000 to 120,000 clones, about 91% seen once; the top ten hold about 0.7%. The origin of this receptor is a human donor who was the organ donor for an intestinal transplant. Sequenced here: unstimulated CD4+ T cells sorted from spleen or lymph node cells, sampled before transplant.

CDR3 DNA: TGTGCCAGCAGTTTAACGGGATCCAATGAGCAGTTCTTC. It codes for CASSLTGSNEQFF. V gene TRBV6-6 combines with J gene TRBJ2-1, with D possibly TRBD2 on 5 matching bases. CDR3 length equals 13 residues. Trimming took off 4 bases at V and 6 bases at J, with 10 bases between the two ends. Looked up from germline, CDR1 is MNHNY and CDR2 is SVGAGI (reference sequence).